The source of this TCR beta chain is a study of T cells after yellow fever vaccination (dated by TCRdb to between 2018 and 2021). Study-wide context: Libraries from fractions with low cell numbers were prepared with the SMART-Seq v4 Ultra Low Input RNA kit. The cohort comprised two healthy male donors, one aged 18 to 30 and one aged 30 to 40 years. To follow T-cell clones before and after primary and booster YFV17D yellow fever vaccination, bulk TCR alpha and beta repertoires were sequenced over time. Blood samples were taken at several timepoints before and after primary and secondary immunization, and bulk PBMC replicates and cell subsets were isolated.

Trimming at the junction amounts to 7 bases on V and 4 bases on J, and the germline ends lie 8 bases apart. There are 12 amino acids in the CDR3, from cysteine to phenylalanine inclusive. The sequence is cut down to CDR3 DNA, 36 bases in frame from base 1. CDR1 is given as MNHEY and CDR2 as SVGEGT, both from the germline V gene. In the paper's terms, the treatment or condition label means: live attenuated yellow fever vaccine strain. Two biological replicates of bulk PBMCs were collected at each blood-draw timepoint. PBMCs were isolated from peripheral blood using a standard Ficoll-Paque protocol. TriZol was used to extract RNA from bulk PBMCs, from CD4 and CD8 fractions, and from dextramer-positive and dextramer-negative fractions. TCR cDNA was synthesized by 5'RACE template switching, through which a universal primer site and unique molecular identifiers were introduced. Priming of cDNA synthesis was performed from both the TCR alpha and TCR beta constant segments. Library amplification used two PCR steps, and the second PCR step added sample barcodes and sequencing adapters. Libraries were sequenced on Illumina HiSeq 2500 (2x100 bp) or NovaSeq (2x150 bp). The source study handled its data this way. MIGEC was used to demultiplex reads and collapse the reads into UMI consensus sequences, and MiXCR was used for V(D)J alignment. Vaccine-responding clonotypes were identified with edgeR using replicate PBMC samples, with FDR below 0.01 and a log2 fold change above 5 up to day 15 being required. Each bulk clonotype was labeled CD4 or CD8 based on which sequenced repertoire, CD4 or CD8, contained the clonotype at higher abundance. TCRdb reran the public reads through fastp at Q25 and MiXCR, keeping productive beta chains. Rows with one shared CDR3 protein collapse into an entry with the most common genes and DNA. These V and J calls originate from TCRdb's pipeline instead of the authors' own analysis. The sample table lists about 350,000 distinct CDR3 sequences, approximately 8% of them with a count of one. Roughly a sixth of the sample lies in the top ten.

Overall results and qualifications from the work: Most clones expanded after primary vaccination (roughly 96% of CD4 and about 85% of CD8) were re-detected after the booster, suggesting that broad memory maintenance occurred. A small fraction of clonotypes appeared in both the CD4 and CD8 compartments, likely as a result of convergent recombination. The study included only a couple of donors, which limits how far the findings can be generalized. Computational filtering was required because FACS-sorted repertoires could contain abundant contaminating clonotypes from the bulk population. The secondary T-cell response was weaker than the primary response but faster, peaking on day 5 instead of day 15.

As regards this clonotype: Its cognate antigen has yet to be identified. Base qualities are not at hand, and no much larger clone is one base apart.

The TCR comes from a man between 18 and 29 years old who received the YFV17D yellow fever vaccine. This chain is built from TRBV6-2 or TRBV6-3 and TRBJ1-5, with no confidently assigned D gene. The starting material was PBMCs, obtained around 45 days after the first yellow fever vaccination. The CDR3 reads CASKSRNQPQHF. DNA sequence: TGTGCCAGCAAGTCACGGAATCAGCCCCAGCATTTT.